This TCR beta chain was sequenced for a study of T cell responses to AZD1222 COVID-19 vaccine. General study findings and limits: Spike-specific TCR breadth and depth were elevated following two AZD1222 doses.

Data came from immunoSEQ multiplex PCR; TCRdb stores just in-frame clones and leaves some out. The repertoire holds more than 150,000 clones, with around 94% as singletons. Germline V gene data show CDR1 as LNHDA and CDR2 as SQIVND (reference sequence). This CDR3 has 14 amino acids. V was clipped by 6 bases and J by 1 base; unmatched bases: 3. This clone was found a few times. Its antigen is unknown. The sample consisted of peripheral blood, taken 28 days after the second AZD1222 dose. This receptor was identified in an adult who received the AZD1222 COVID-19 vaccine. V and J are TRBV19 and TRBJ2-5, with 9 bases aligning to TRBD2. DNA of the CDR3: TGTGCCAGTAGGACTAGCGGTACCCAAGAGACCCAGTACTTC. As protein: CASRTSGTQETQYF.